Listed here are 25 T cell receptor beta chains from one sample, sequenced in a study of cytomegalovirus exposure and HLA in healthy donors. TCRdb's table, derived via immunoSEQ multiplex PCR, lists solely in-frame clones and lacks some. The data show some 130,000 clones, with around four fifths seen just once and about 1.5% held by the top ten. The sequenced sample consisted of PBMCs. The receptors were sampled from a woman aged 30 to 39 in good health and CMV-seronegative.

This chain connects TRBV2 to TRBJ1-1, with TRBD1 matching over 9 bases. Germline values: CDR1 SNHLY, CDR2 FYNNEI. The CDR3 runs to 13 residues. V lost 4 bases to trimming and J lost 4 bases; unmatched junction nucleotides: 1. CDR3 sequence: CASSADRGTEAFF. In nucleotides, the CDR3 is TGTGCCAGCAGTGCGGACAGGGGCACTGAAGCTTTCTTT. Looking up the rest from reference TRBV2 and TRBJ1-1 gives the full variable domain: EPEVTQTPSHQVTQMGQEVILRCVPISNHLYFYWYRQILGQKVEFLVSFYNNEISEKSEIFDDQFSVERPDGSNFTLKIRSTKLEDSAMYFCASSADRGTEAFFGQGTRLTVV.

The chain links TRBV7-2 to TRBJ2-5; D perhaps matches TRBD2 (5 bases). V was trimmed by 4 bases and J by 2 bases, leaving 17 bases between them. Germline V gene sequence: CDR1 SGHTA, CDR2 FQGNSA. The CDR3 has 16 residues. The CDR3 region is CASSSPPGRAQETQYF. Here the CDR3 DNA reads TGTGCCAGCAGCTCCCCTCCTGGGCGGGCACAAGAGACCCAGTACTTC.

The J gene is TRBJ1-5, the V gene TRBV27, with 10 positions matching TRBD1. The germline V gene encodes CDR1 MNHEY and CDR2 SMNVEV (reference sequence). With V trimmed by 4 bases and J by 6 bases, 6 bases remained unmatched. CDR3 length equals 15 residues. CDR3 region: CASSSGQGQFQPQHF. In DNA, the CDR3 is TGTGCCAGCAGTTCGGGACAGGGGCAGTTTCAGCCCCAGCATTTT.

A few counts support this clone. CDR3 sequence (DNA): TGTGCCATCAGTGAGTTTATAGATAAGAACACTGAAGCTTTCTTT. Translating it yields CAISEFIDKNTEAFF. This chain connects TRBV10-3 to TRBJ1-1, with unresolved D. Germline assignment: CDR1 ENHRY and CDR2 SYGVKD. The CDR3 is 15 residues long. Trimming pared 1 base from V and 1 base from J, leaving 10 bases between.

The J gene is TRBJ2-5, the V gene TRBV28, with TRBD1 identical over 7 bases. V lost 6 bases, J lost 5 bases, and 9 bases stayed unmatched. The CDR3 contains 14 residues. Germline V gene sequence: CDR1 MDHEN, CDR2 SYDVKM. The CDR3 sequence: CASSPPGGWETQYF. Written as DNA, the CDR3 is TGTGCCAGCAGCCCCCCAGGGGGTTGGGAGACCCAGTACTTC. The complete variable domain, with remaining parts taken from reference TRBV28 and TRBJ2-5, reads DVKVTQSSRYLVKRTGEKVFLECVQDMDHENMFWYRQDPGLGLRLIYFSYDVKMKEKGDIPEGYSVSREKKERFSLILESASTNQTSMYLCASSPPGGWETQYFGPGTRLLVL.

This sequence joins TRBV5-1 and TRBJ1-1, with D uncertain. V was cut by 0 bases and J by 3 bases, with 12 bases left in between. CDR1 is SGHRS, CDR2 YFSETQ, per germline. The CDR3 spans 15 residues. CDR3 sequence: CASSLAGPGDTEAFF. The CDR3 DNA reads TGCGCCAGCAGCTTGGCTGGGCCCGGGGACACTGAAGCTTTCTTT.

This chain connects TRBV6-1 to TRBJ2-5, with a tentative D call TRBD1 (6 bases). Trimming cost V 6 bases and J 1 base, with 15 bases left between them. Germline V gene lookup returns CDR1 MNHNS and CDR2 SASEGT. CDR3 size: 15 residues. CDR3 sequence (DNA): TGTGCCAGCAGGAGGGACATAAACCCCCAAGAGACCCAGTACTTC. It codes for CASRRDINPQETQYF.

The chain is built from TRBV5-4 and TRBJ2-7; 7 bases are shared with TRBD1. This CDR3 is 13 amino acids long. Germline V CDR1 and CDR2: SGHNT, YYREEE (reference sequence). V lost 4 bases and J lost 6; bases outside the gene matches: 7. The CDR3, as DNA: TGTGCCAGCAGCCTGACAGGGTTCGGCGAGCAGTACTTC. Translation gives CASSLTGFGEQYF.

The chain has TRBV2 and TRBJ1-1; D may be TRBD1 (5 bases). The V gene lost 4 bases and the J gene lost 4 bases, with 10 bases spanning the gap. Per the germline V gene, CDR1 is SNHLY and CDR2 is FYNNEI. CDR3 size: 13 residues. CDR3 sequence: CASSVGRATEAFF. The CDR3 coding sequence is TGTGCCAGCAGTGTTGGCAGGGCCACTGAAGCTTTCTTT.

The rearrangement joins TRBV27 to TRBJ2-1; 10 bases map to TRBD1. Unmatched junction bases numbered 7, after V lost 6 bases and J lost 2 bases. Germline loops: CDR1 MNHEY, CDR2 SMNVEV (reference sequence). The CDR3 extends over 16 amino acids. The CDR3 spells CASSPRGQGTYNEQFF. CDR3 in DNA: TGTGCCAGCAGCCCCCGGGGACAGGGGACCTACAATGAGCAGTTCTTC.

The chain combines TRBV5-1 with TRBJ2-5, with D perhaps matching TRBD2 (5 bases). V lost 4 bases, J lost 5 bases, and 9 bases lay in between. The CDR3 runs to 12 residues. In germline, CDR1 is SGHRS, CDR2 YFSETQ. CDR3 in DNA: TGCGCCAGCAGCGAGGGTACGGAGACCCAGTACTTC. Its protein product is CASSEGTETQYF.

This clone has a single count. The genes are TRBV18 and TRBJ2-1, with 12 positions matching TRBD2. CDR1 and CDR2 from the germline V gene are KGHSH and LQKENI. The CDR3 runs 17 residues. V shed 4 bases and J 3 bases; nucleotides not matched to a gene: 7. CDR3 sequence reads: CASSQRLAGDLYNEQFF. The CDR3 bases are TGTGCCAGCTCACAGAGACTAGCGGGGGACCTCTACAATGAGCAGTTCTTC.

CDR3 nucleotides: TGTGCCAGCGCACCAAGCTCGGGATCCACTGAAGCTTTCTTT. Its translation: CASAPSSGSTEAFF. The chain has TRBV6-4 and TRBJ1-1; no clear D gene. V lost 8 bases to trimming and J lost 4 bases, with 17 bases between them. The CDR3 has 14 amino acids. Germline CDR1 is MRHNA and CDR2 is SNTAGT.

This clone was picked up one time. The rearrangement joins TRBV5-6 to TRBJ1-2; the D gene is possibly TRBD1 (5 bases). Trimming pared 0 bases from V and 6 bases from J, leaving 15 bases between. Per germline, CDR1 SGHDT and CDR2 YYEEEE. This CDR3 contains 15 residues. The CDR3 loop reads CASSLDRQTRNGYTF. The CDR3 coding sequence is TGTGCCAGCAGCTTGGACAGACAGACAAGGAATGGCTACACCTTC.

The rearrangement joins TRBV6-5 to TRBJ1-3; 8 bases fit TRBD1. The germline V gene encodes CDR1 MNHEY and CDR2 SVGAGI. V dropped 6 bases and J dropped 8; count of bases not matched to a gene: 9. The CDR3 consists of 14 residues. CDR3 in amino acids: CASRDDRGGDTIYF. The CDR3 nucleotides read TGTGCCAGCAGGGACGACAGGGGAGGGGACACCATATATTTT.

This sequence joins TRBV11-2 and TRBJ2-7; the match to TRBD2 covers 7 bases. Germline CDR1 SGHAT, CDR2 FQNNGV. CDR3 length equals 13 residues. J was trimmed by 5 bases and V by 0 bases; bases with no gene match: 1. The CDR3 reads CASSLDLADEQYF. The CDR3 DNA reads TGTGCCAGCAGCTTAGACCTAGCGGACGAGCAGTACTTC.

V gene TRBV6-6 combines with J gene TRBJ2-7, with D perhaps matching TRBD1 (7 bases). Germline V lookup: CDR1 MNHNY, CDR2 SVGAGI (reference sequence). The CDR3 has 14 residues. The V end lost 6 bases, the J end lost 0 bases, and 12 bases lay between the germline ends. The CDR3 DNA sequence: TGTGCCAGCAGACCGCGGGACAGCTCCTACGAGCAGTACTTC. As protein: CASRPRDSSYEQYF.

This chain links TRBV30 with TRBJ2-2; tentative D call: TRBD2 (7 bases). Deletions cut 4 bases from V and 6 bases from J, with 15 bases between. In germline, CDR1 is GTSNPN, CDR2 SVGIG (reference sequence). This CDR3 has 14 residues. The CDR3 protein is CAWTHGGLAGELFF. For the CDR3, the DNA is TGTGCCTGGACGCACGGGGGGCTGGCCGGGGAGCTGTTTTTT. Looking up the rest from reference TRBV30 and TRBJ2-2 gives the full variable domain: SQTIHQWPATLVQPVGSPLSLECTVEGTSNPNLYWYRQAAGRGLQLLFYSVGIGQISSEVPQNLSASRPQDRQFILSSKKLLLSDSGFYLCAWTHGGLAGELFFGEGSRLTVL.

V and J are TRBV7-3 and TRBJ1-3; the match to TRBD1 covers 9 bases. The V segment lost 5 bases and the J segment 2 bases; nucleotides outside the gene matches: 7. The germline V gene has CDR1 SGHTA and CDR2 FQGTGA. This CDR3 contains 16 residues. The CDR3 sequence is CASSPGTGTTGNTIYF. The CDR3 DNA sequence: TGTGCCAGCAGCCCCGGGACAGGGACTACTGGAAACACCATATATTTT.

The chain uses TRBV2 and TRBJ2-5; no reliable D call. Per the germline V gene, CDR1 is SNHLY and CDR2 is FYNNEI. V gave up 4 bases and J gave up 4 bases, with 10 bases separating them. The CDR3 contains 13 residues. CDR3: CASSASYGETQYF. In nucleotides, the CDR3 is TGTGCCAGCAGTGCCTCATACGGAGAGACCCAGTACTTC.

The chain is built from TRBV5-4 and TRBJ2-2; TRBD2 might be the D (6 bases). This CDR3 spans 16 amino acids. V lost 0 bases and J 3 bases, leaving 12 bases between the germline ends. Germline values: CDR1 SGHNT, CDR2 YYREEE (reference sequence). The CDR3 coding sequence is TGTGCCAGCAGCTTGGGTTCGGGACTCTACACCGGGGAGCTGTTTTTT. Its protein product is CASSLGSGLYTGELFF.

This clone was counted a single time. This chain links TRBV30 with TRBJ1-6; 9 positions match TRBD1. The CDR3 contains 14 residues. Germline values: CDR1 GTSNPN, CDR2 SVGIG (reference sequence). V lost 3 bases, J lost 10 bases, and 7 bases stayed unmatched. The CDR3 coding sequence is TGTGCCTGGAGCCGGACAGGGGTCGACTCACCCCTCCACTTT. Translating gives CAWSRTGVDSPLHF.

This chain connects TRBV9 to TRBJ1-3; 7 bases map to TRBD1. This CDR3 contains 15 residues. V trimming: 4 bases; J trimming: 0 bases; junction bases outside the gene matches: 4. Germline CDR1 and CDR2: SGDLS and YYNGEE. This CDR3 is CASSLRDSSGNTIYF. CDR3 DNA: TGTGCCAGCAGCCTCCGGGACAGCTCTGGAAACACCATATATTTT.

CDR3 sequence: CASSRGGTGGRTEAFF. Written as DNA, the CDR3 is TGTGCCAGCAGCCGCGGCGGGACAGGGGGCAGGACTGAAGCTTTCTTT. J is TRBJ1-1 and V is TRBV6-6; 12 bases fit TRBD1. The V gene's germline CDR1 is MNHNY and CDR2 SVGAGI (reference sequence). J was trimmed by 5 bases and V by 6 bases; bases with no gene match: 10. This CDR3 has 16 amino acids.

This sequence joins TRBV4-1 and TRBJ1-3; a weak D match, TRBD1 (6 bases). Germline CDR1 is MGHRA and CDR2 is YSYEKL. Trimming removed 1 base at V and 2 bases at J, with 12 bases between. The CDR3 spans 16 residues. The CDR3 sequence: CASSQAPGTPGNTIYF. In DNA, the CDR3 is TGCGCCAGCAGCCAAGCCCCCGGGACACCTGGAAACACCATATATTTT.